This TCR beta chain was sequenced in a study of T cell changes during pregnancy in multiple sclerosis (dated by TCRdb to about 2019). Study-wide context: In women with multiple sclerosis, the researchers looked at how the T cell repertoire shifted as pregnancy progressed.

Counted from cysteine to phenylalanine, this CDR3 has 16 amino acids. CDR3 DNA only is kept here, 48 bases in frame from base 1. Reading the germline V gene gives CDR1 SGHAT and CDR2 FQNNGV. V is cut back by 2 bases and J by 4 bases, with 6 bases in the junction unmatched. Comments on this clone: Its antigen has not been determined. Base qualities are missing; no much larger clone stands one base away.

The library relied on the immunoSEQ multiplex PCR assay. Not all clones reach the TCRdb copy of this immuneACCESS table, which keeps in-frame sequences only. Checked studies attribute under half of the gap to unresolved V genes and leave the rest unexplained. This sample comprises about 110,000 clones, roughly nine tenths of them detected only once. The ten largest clonotypes hold around 1.6% of the sample. Specimen: peripheral blood, collected before pregnancy. The chain is made from TRBV11-2 and TRBJ2-2, with 8 junctional bases fitting TRBD2. The TCR originated in a female donor with multiple sclerosis, enrolled in a pregnancy study. The DNA sequence follows: TGTGCCAGCAGCTTAATAGGACGGGGGGGCACCGGGGAGCTGTTTTTT. It specifies CASSLIGRGGTGELFF.